Listed below are T cell receptor beta chains from one sample, sequenced in a study of T-cell reconstitution after alpha-beta-depleted transplantation in children. TCRdb reprocessed the PCR reads via MiXCR and lists one record per CDR3 protein. The repertoire holds 250,000 to 300,000 distinct CDR3 sequences, nearly 8% seen once, with 9.1% in the top ten. The source material was peripheral blood, sampled 360 days after TCRalphabeta/CD19-depleted stem cell transplant. These receptors came from a female patient between 2 and 10 years old who had a stem cell transplant for Fanconi anemia, so the T cells may come from the graft donor. Both conserved end residues are part of each CDR3. Some rows have no size entry. The others give once, few or many, or a class for an expanded clone.

>TRBV3-1|.
CASSQQGAQHF
>TRBV11-1|.
CASSSTERRGTEAFF
>TRBV29-1|many
CSANQPTGTGLYGYTF
>TRBV7-9|few
CASSVGELFF
>TRBV28|many
CASKNRGRGTQYF
>TRBV19|.
CASNDRPVSGNTIYF
>TRBV20-1|many
CSAIAGGLNTQYF
>TRBV4-3|.
CASSQDRGIDYGYTF
>TRBV12-3/TRBV12-4|many
CASSLDPSGANVLTF
>TRBV18|few
CASSPPASYEQYF
>TRBV19|.
CASSWGGEYQETQYF
>TRBV6-2/TRBV6-3|.
CASRTGVGSGANVLTF
>TRBV3-1|many
CASSHPGAEQYF
>TRBV7-7|many
CASSLGVLTGELFF
>TRBV20-1|many
CSARDREGDSYEQYF
>TRBV6-5|many
CASSYSTRTRETQYF
>TRBV4-1|many
CASSQTSGFGNTIYF
>TRBV25-1|many
CASSLGEQYF
>TRBV9|many
CASSFWAPREGGYNEQFF
>TRBV6-5|many
CASSPVVDYGYTF